These 28 T cell receptor beta chains were all obtained from the same sample, sequenced in a study of identical twins. A single record per CDR3 protein comes from TCRdb applying MiXCR to the 5' RACE reads. The table lists just over 500,000 distinct CDR3 sequences, roughly 21% of them singletons. This same sample was also part of a study on T cells expressing NK-cell markers.

Material for sequencing was CD4+ T cells sorted from blood. Source of these receptors: a woman younger than 30 in good health.

The chain couples TRBV11-3 to TRBJ2-3; 8 bases fit TRBD2. Germline CDR1 reads SGHNT; CDR2 reads YENEEA. With 5 bases clipped from V and 4 bases from J, the junction kept 8 bases outside the gene matches. The CDR3 sequence is 15 residues long. The CDR3 reads CASSPEDGRADTQYF. As DNA, the CDR3 is TGTGCCAGCAGCCCAGAGGACGGGAGGGCAGATACGCAGTATTTT. The whole variable domain, remainder taken from reference TRBV11-3 and TRBJ2-3, is EAGVVQSPRYKIIEKKQPVAFWCNPISGHNTLYWYLQNLGQGPELLIRYENEEAVDDSQLPKDRFSAERLKGVDSTLKIQPAELGDSAVYLCASSPEDGRADTQYFGPGTRLTVL.

This rearrangement joins TRBV18 to TRBJ1-4; 8 bases line up with TRBD1. CDR1 and CDR2 from the germline V gene are KGHSH and LQKENI. Trimming took 3 bases from V and 8 from J; bases not matched to a gene: 2. This CDR3 region has 13 residues. CDR3 loop: CASSPQGAEKLFF. The CDR3 DNA follows: TGTGCCAGCTCACCTCAGGGGGCGGAAAAACTGTTTTTT.

The chain recombines TRBV12-5 with TRBJ1-2; no definite D call. The V end lost 2 bases, the J end lost 4 bases, and 23 bases lay between the germline ends. CDR1 and CDR2 from the germline V gene are LGHNT and FRNRAP. There are 18 residues in the CDR3. CDR3 loop: CASGLTYPPGLMGYGYTF. DNA for the CDR3: TGTGCTAGTGGTTTGACCTACCCACCGGGCCTCATGGGCTATGGCTACACCTTC.

The V call is TRBV25-1, the J call TRBJ2-5; TRBD1 matches 8 bases. Germline-derived CDR1 and CDR2 are MGHDK and SYGVNS. V shed 4 bases, J shed 4 bases, and the junction held 8 bases outside the gene matches. The CDR3 is 15 amino acids. The CDR3 DNA sequence: TGTGCCAGCAGTGCGGACAGGGAGCCCGGAGAGACCCAGTACTTC. Its protein product is CASSADREPGETQYF.

The gene calls are TRBV29-1 and TRBJ1-1, with D unresolved. Germline V gene data show CDR1 as SQVTM and CDR2 as ANQGSEA. V lost 7 bases to trimming and J lost 3 bases, with 18 bases between them. CDR3 size: 14 residues. The chain's CDR3 is CSGKGSDKYTEAFF. The CDR3 nucleotides read TGCAGCGGCAAAGGGTCAGACAAATACACTGAAGCTTTCTTT. Combining the CDR3 with reference TRBV29-1 and TRBJ1-1 gives the whole variable domain SAVISQKPSRDICQRGTSLTIQCQVDSQVTMMFWYRQQPGQSLTLIATANQGSEATYESGFVIDKFPISRPNLTFSTLTVSNMSPEDSSIYLCSGKGSDKYTEAFFGQGTRLTVV.

The chain links TRBV12-3 or TRBV12-4 to TRBJ2-4; D possibly corresponds to TRBD1 (6 bases). Trimming pared 5 bases from V and 0 bases from J, leaving 11 bases between. The CDR3 covers 15 residues. This CDR3 reads CASSQGSGAKNIQYF. CDR3 nucleotide sequence: TGTGCCAGCAGTCAGGGGTCGGGAGCCAAAAACATTCAGTACTTC.

This chain connects TRBV20-1 to TRBJ2-3; a possible D gene is TRBD2 (6 bases). The V end was cut by 2 bases, the J end by 5 bases, with 11 bases between. Germline V gene lookup returns CDR1 DFQATT and CDR2 SNEGSKA (reference sequence). The CDR3 extends over 13 amino acids. Here the CDR3 reads CSARLGGRDTQYF. The CDR3 coding sequence is TGCAGTGCTAGACTCGGGGGAAGAGATACGCAGTATTTT.

The chain carries TRBV5-1 and TRBJ1-2; D is uncertain. The CDR3 covers 14 residues. Trimming took off 4 bases at V and 0 bases at J, with 10 bases between the two ends. Germline CDR1 is SGHRS and CDR2 is YFSETQ. CDR3 bases: TGCGCCAGCAGCCCCTGGAGTTCTAACTATGGCTACACCTTC. Residues: CASSPWSSNYGYTF.

The table lists this clonotype with many counts. The genes are TRBV5-1 and TRBJ2-4; the D is unclear. Germline CDR1 SGHRS, CDR2 YFSETQ. This CDR3 comprises 15 residues. V lost 0 bases to trimming and J lost 0 bases, with 7 bases between them. The CDR3: CASSLGLLAKNIQYF. The CDR3 DNA follows: TGCGCCAGCAGCTTGGGACTGCTAGCCAAAAACATTCAGTACTTC.

In its sample, this clonotype was seen a few times. The chain is built from TRBV18 and TRBJ2-1, with 11 bases that match TRBD2. The CDR3 is 14 residues long. V shed 5 bases, J shed 14 bases, and the junction held 11 bases outside the gene matches. Germline values: CDR1 KGHSH, CDR2 LQKENI. CDR3 residues: CASSASPLAGDEFF. The CDR3 DNA is TGTGCCAGCTCAGCAAGTCCACTAGCGGGAGACGAGTTCTTC.

This clonotype was recorded only once. This chain joins TRBV19 and TRBJ2-2; tentatively, D is TRBD2 (5 bases). Germline CDR1 and CDR2: LNHDA and SQIVND (reference sequence). V lost 8 bases and J 6 bases, leaving 16 bases between the germline ends. The CDR3 consists of 14 residues. The CDR3 DNA reads TGTGCCAGTTCGGTCGTCTCAGCGGCCGGGGAGCTGTTTTTT. Protein product: CASSVVSAAGELFF.

CDR3 amino acids: CATNNRHFPDTQYF. As DNA, the CDR3 is TGTGCCACCAACAATCGACATTTTCCAGATACGCAGTATTTT. The J gene is TRBJ2-3, the V gene TRBV15; D is unclear. V lost 7 bases, J lost 4 bases, and 15 bases lay in between. The germline V gene encodes CDR1 LNHNV and CDR2 YYDKDF (reference sequence). The length of the CDR3 is 14 residues.

The chain joins TRBV7-2 to TRBJ1-5; D is unresolved. Germline V CDR1 and CDR2: SGHTA, FQGNSA. This CDR3 comprises 14 residues. The germline V and J ends were trimmed by 6 bases and 1 base, with 10 bases remaining between them. CDR3 sequence (DNA): TGTGCCAGCAGTCAGCAGTGGAGCAATCAGCCCCAGCATTTT. Its translation: CASSQQWSNQPQHF. The full variable domain, its missing parts supplied by reference TRBV7-2 and TRBJ1-5, is GAGVSQSPSNKVTEKGKDVELRCDPISGHTALYWYRQSLGQGLEFLIYFQGNSAPDKSGLPSDRFSAERTGGSVSTLTIQRTQQEDSAVYLCASSQQWSNQPQHFGDGTRLSIL.

The gene calls are TRBV7-9 and TRBJ1-4; the D is unclear. This CDR3 has 15 amino acids. Trimming took off 5 bases at V and 7 bases at J, with 17 bases between the two ends. The germline V gene has CDR1 SEHNR and CDR2 FQNEAQ (reference sequence). CDR3 nucleotides: TGTGCCAGCAGCCTGACTCTTTCCGAGAGTGAAAAACTGTTTTTT. It is translated as CASSLTLSESEKLFF.

This chain links TRBV11-2 with TRBJ2-1, with TRBD2 identical over 10 bases. Germline CDR1 is SGHAT and CDR2 is FQNNGV. The CDR3 length is 14 residues. Germline trimming cut 5 bases from V and 9 bases from J; bases unmatched to any gene: 7. The CDR3: CASSVSGRFGEQFF. The CDR3 nucleotides are TGTGCCAGCAGCGTTAGCGGGAGGTTCGGTGAGCAGTTCTTC.

The chain joins TRBV20-1 to TRBJ2-5; TRBD2 matches 7 bases. The ends lost 0 bases at V and 5 bases at J; junction bases unmatched: 9. CDR1 and CDR2 (germline): DFQATT, SNEGSKA (reference sequence). The CDR3 runs to 15 residues. The CDR3 sequence is CSARDRGGSRETQYF. The CDR3 region has the DNA TGCAGTGCTAGAGATAGGGGCGGGAGCCGGGAGACCCAGTACTTC.

This clonotype occurred a few times. The chain couples TRBV5-1 to TRBJ1-1, with D possibly matching TRBD1 (5 bases). The CDR3 has 17 residues. Trimming removed 4 bases from V and 1 base from J, with 20 bases in between. Germline V gene sequence: CDR1 SGHRS, CDR2 YFSETQ. CDR3: CASSRGWQGIWNTEAFF. In DNA, the CDR3 is TGCGCCAGCAGCCGTGGTTGGCAGGGAATTTGGAACACTGAAGCTTTCTTT.

The chain carries TRBV11-3 and TRBJ2-1; tentative D call: TRBD1 (6 bases). CDR3 length: 13 residues. Germline lookup yields CDR1 SGHNT and CDR2 YENEEA. The ends were cut back, 5 bases at V and 5 bases at J, with 10 bases in the middle. The DNA for the CDR3 is TGTGCCAGCAGCACGGGACACCACAATGAGCAGTTCTTC. This sequence encodes CASSTGHHNEQFF.

J is TRBJ1-1 and V is TRBV11-2, with unresolved D. The CDR3 consists of 12 residues. V was trimmed by 2 bases and J by 10 bases, leaving 11 bases between them. Germline lookup yields CDR1 SGHAT and CDR2 FQNNGV. The CDR3 region has the DNA TGTGCCAGCAGCTTAAACAGCGAACGAGCTTTCTTT. Encoded protein: CASSLNSERAFF.

The chain uses TRBV11-2 and TRBJ2-1, with D uncertain. With 5 bases removed from V and 8 bases from J, the gap between germline ends came to 16 bases. The germline gives CDR1 SGHAT, CDR2 FQNNGV. This CDR3 has 14 amino acids. The CDR3 spells CASSLGWQSHEQFF. In nucleotides, the CDR3 is TGTGCCAGCAGCCTGGGTTGGCAATCCCATGAGCAGTTCTTC.

J is TRBJ2-1 and V is TRBV6-2 or TRBV6-3; D tentatively fits TRBD1 or TRBD2 (5 bases each). V dropped 0 bases and J dropped 2 bases, with 11 bases sitting between them. Germline V gene sequence: CDR1 MNHEY, CDR2 SVGEGT. CDR3 length: 16 amino acids. As DNA, the CDR3 is TGTGCCAGCAGTTACTCCGCAGGGAGAACCTACAATGAGCAGTTCTTC. Translated: CASSYSAGRTYNEQFF.

This clonotype showed up just a few times. This chain uses TRBV12-3 or TRBV12-4 with TRBJ2-1, with D perhaps given as TRBD1 or TRBD2 (5 bases each). This CDR3 is built from 15 residues. Deletions cut 5 bases from V and 4 bases from J, with 15 bases between. The CDR3 is CASSHHRDRYNEQFF. CDR3 nucleotides: TGTGCCAGCAGTCACCATCGGGACCGATACAATGAGCAGTTCTTC.

This clonotype was counted only a few times. The chain employs TRBV4-2 and TRBJ2-7; D possibly matches TRBD1 or TRBD2 (5 bases each). This CDR3 region has 15 residues. Trimming took 0 bases from V and 6 from J, leaving 15 bases between them. Germline V gene sequence: CDR1 LGHNA, CDR2 YNFKEQ. For the CDR3, the DNA is TGTGCCAGCAGCCAAGATTTGGGGGTCGGGATCGAGCAGTACTTC. Translating gives CASSQDLGVGIEQYF.

This sequence joins TRBV29-1 and TRBJ1-2; 8 nucleotides line up with TRBD1. The ends lost 7 bases at V and 0 bases at J; junction bases unmatched: 10. The V gene's germline CDR1 is SQVTM and CDR2 ANQGSEA. This CDR3 is built from 15 residues. DNA for the CDR3: TGCAGCGCCAGAGGACAGGGCGGAGCTAACTATGGCTACACCTTC. Residues: CSARGQGGANYGYTF.

This clonotype was seen more than once but under ten times. The chain carries TRBV12-3 or TRBV12-4 and TRBJ2-7; 10 bases fit TRBD1. The CDR3 runs to 15 residues. V trimming: 8 bases; J trimming: 3 bases; junction bases outside the gene matches: 10. The CDR3 nucleotides are TGTGCCAGCCGTAAGACAGGGGGCTTGGTCTACGAGCAGTACTTC. Translating it yields CASRKTGGLVYEQYF.

This clonotype was counted a few times. The chain recombines TRBV7-9 with TRBJ2-7, with D perhaps TRBD1 (6 bases). V was clipped by 4 bases and J by 4 bases, with 14 bases between them. This CDR3 is 14 amino acids long. Germline assignment: CDR1 SEHNR and CDR2 FQNEAQ (reference sequence). The DNA for the CDR3 is TGTGCCAGCAGCTCAACAGGGAAGTCTTACGAGCAGTACTTC. Its translation: CASSSTGKSYEQYF.

This clonotype was counted between two and nine times. J is TRBJ2-7 and V is TRBV12-3 or TRBV12-4, with D possibly matching TRBD1 (6 bases). With 6 bases removed from V and 5 bases from J, the gap between germline ends came to 14 bases. This CDR3 spans 13 amino acids. CDR3 sequence reads: CASSVQGYHEQYF. The CDR3 nucleotides read TGTGCCAGCAGCGTACAGGGTTACCACGAGCAGTACTTC.

The genes are TRBV7-9 and TRBJ2-1; D unresolved. Per germline, CDR1 SEHNR and CDR2 FQNEAQ (reference sequence). The germline V and J ends were trimmed by 5 bases and 8 bases, with 4 bases remaining between them. The CDR3 is 10 amino acids. CDR3 sequence reads: CASSVDEQFF. In nucleotides, the CDR3 is TGTGCCAGCAGCGTAGATGAGCAGTTCTTC.